What follows are 20 T cell receptor beta chains derived from one specimen sequenced in a study of T-cell memory formation after mild COVID-19. TCRdb reprocessed the 5' RACE reads via MiXCR and lists one record per CDR3 protein. In the table there are about 560,000 distinct CDR3 sequences, about 20% of which are singletons. Source material: PBMCs or a T cell subset sorted from them (not recorded which). The receptors were sampled from an adult woman who had mild COVID-19 (a few samples of this study predate the infection). Cell type and time point are not known.

A few counts support this clonotype. This chain connects TRBV7-2 to TRBJ2-1; D ambiguous. V lost 5 bases and J lost 10, with 12 bases in between. CDR1 SGHTA and CDR2 FQGNSA come from the germline V gene. This CDR3 contains 12 residues. Here the CDR3 DNA reads TGTGCCAGCAGCCCCCAACGAACCGAGCAGTTCTTC. Its protein product is CASSPQRTEQFF.

The J gene is TRBJ2-7, the V gene TRBV9, with a possible D match to TRBD2 (5 bases). The length of the CDR3 is 13 residues. With 0 bases removed from V and 9 bases from J, the gap between germline ends came to 13 bases. Looked up from germline, CDR1 is SGDLS and CDR2 is YYNGEE. For the CDR3, the DNA is TGTGCCAGCAGCGTAGCTGGAGGCGACGCGCAGTACTTC. As protein: CASSVAGGDAQYF.

The table lists this clonotype with a count of one. One end of the junction fails to match germline, which may point to a read error. The chain carries TRBV18 and TRBJ2-5; D is possibly TRBD1 (6 bases). In germline, CDR1 is KGHSH, CDR2 LQKENI. The CDR3 extends over 14 amino acids. CDR3: CASSTPGRGETQYF. For the CDR3, the DNA is TGTGCCAGCTCAACACCCGGTAGGGGGGAGACCCAGTACTTC.

This clonotype was counted a few times. CDR3 region: CATTKGGTGANEAFF. DNA of the CDR3: TGTGCCACCACAAAGGGGGGGACAGGGGCGAATGAAGCTTTCTTT. V gene TRBV27 combines with J gene TRBJ1-1; 10 bases align to TRBD1. Germline V gene data show CDR1 as MNHEY and CDR2 as SMNVEV (reference sequence). J was trimmed by 7 bases and V by 10 bases; bases with no gene match: 15. The CDR3 is 15 amino acids.

This clonotype was counted a few times. The chain uses TRBV27 and TRBJ2-3; D is possibly TRBD1 (6 bases). The V gene's germline CDR1 is MNHEY and CDR2 SMNVEV (reference sequence). This CDR3 is built from 12 residues. V lost 3 bases to trimming and J lost 7 bases, with 8 bases between them. The CDR3 region has the DNA TGTGCCAGCAGTTTTCGGGACAATACGCAGTATTTT. This translates into CASSFRDNTQYF.

This clonotype has a handful of counts. V usage is TRBV4-2 and J usage is TRBJ2-3, with 8 positions matching TRBD2. The CDR3 has 18 residues. CDR1 is LGHNA, CDR2 YNFKEQ, per germline. V lost 0 bases, J lost 6 bases, and 14 bases stayed unmatched. CDR3 nucleotides: TGTGCCAGCAGCCAAGATCGTAGGCGGGGGGCCTCCGTGGATACGCAGTATTTT. This encodes CASSQDRRRGASVDTQYF.

The rearrangement links TRBV12-5 to TRBJ2-3; the D gene is possibly TRBD2 (6 bases). This CDR3 is 13 amino acids long. The V end lost 6 bases, the J end lost 2 bases, and 9 bases lay between the germline ends. Germline V CDR1 and CDR2: LGHNT, FRNRAP. For the CDR3, the DNA is TGTGCTAGTGGCGGGAGTGCCACAGATACGCAGTATTTT. Protein sequence: CASGGSATDTQYF.

This clonotype was detected a few times. The genes are TRBV10-3 and TRBJ2-4; D gene uncertain. V was shortened by 6 bases and J by 8 bases, with 23 bases between the two germline ends. The CDR3 is made up of 16 amino acids. Germline V gene sequence: CDR1 ENHRY, CDR2 SYGVKD. The CDR3 region is CAISITFGGPQDIQYF. In DNA, the CDR3 is TGTGCCATCAGCATAACGTTTGGTGGCCCCCAGGACATTCAGTACTTC.

This clonotype was counted only a few times. The rearrangement joins TRBV12-3 or TRBV12-4 to TRBJ2-1; 7 nucleotides agree with TRBD2. The CDR3 is 14 residues long. The junction had 5 bases not matched to a gene; V was cut back by 3 bases and J by 6 bases. In DNA form, the CDR3 reads TGTGCCAGCAGTTTTTATACGGGGGGCAATGAGCAGTTCTTC. This codes for CASSFYTGGNEQFF.

The rearrangement uses TRBV27 and TRBJ1-5, with D unclear. In germline, CDR1 is MNHEY, CDR2 SMNVEV (reference sequence). Trimming cost V 3 bases and J 4 bases, with 7 bases left between them. The CDR3 is made up of 13 amino acids. This chain's CDR3 is CASSFGLNQPQHF. The CDR3 coding sequence is TGTGCCAGCAGTTTTGGTCTGAATCAGCCCCAGCATTTT.

This clonotype has just a few counts. CDR3 protein: CASSGQAGETQYF. The CDR3, as DNA: TGTGCCAGCAGCGGACAGGCGGGAGAGACCCAGTACTTC. J is TRBJ2-5 and V is TRBV14, with 7 bases lining up with TRBD1. Germline V gene data show CDR1 as SGHDN and CDR2 as FVKESK. The CDR3 runs to 13 residues. Losses at the gene ends were 5 bases for V and 4 bases for J; bases not matched to a gene: 4. Full variable domain (outside the CDR3, taken from reference TRBV14 and TRBJ2-5): EAGVTQFPSHSVIEKGQTVTLRCDPISGHDNLYWYRRVMGKEIKFLLHFVKESKQDESGMPNNRFLAERTGGTYSTLKVQPAELEDSGVYFCASSGQAGETQYFGPGTRLLVL.

The chain employs TRBV5-1 and TRBJ1-4; D remains unclear. Per germline, CDR1 SGHRS and CDR2 YFSETQ. The V end was cut by 4 bases, the J end by 1 base, with 11 bases between. This CDR3 is 15 amino acids long. CDR3 in amino acids: CASSLYSVTNEKLFF. The CDR3 DNA is TGCGCCAGCAGCCTGTACAGTGTAACTAATGAAAAACTGTTTTTT.

This sequence joins TRBV2 and TRBJ2-1; D might be TRBD2 (6 bases). V was cut by 3 bases and J by 0 bases, with 9 bases left in between. Germline CDR1 reads SNHLY; CDR2 reads FYNNEI. The CDR3 contains 15 residues. The CDR3 DNA reads as TGTGCCAGCAGTGAGCGGCGGGGCTCCTACAATGAGCAGTTCTTC. Amino acids: CASSERRGSYNEQFF.

DNA for the CDR3: TGTGCCAGCAGTTTCTCCGAGACCTACGAGCAGTACTTC. Translating gives CASSFSETYEQYF. The rearrangement uses TRBV27 and TRBJ2-7, with D unclear. V lost 3 bases to trimming and J lost 2 bases, with 8 bases between them. Germline assignment: CDR1 MNHEY and CDR2 SMNVEV (reference sequence). The CDR3 spans 13 residues.

This sequence joins TRBV6-5 and TRBJ2-1, with 10 positions matching TRBD2. This CDR3 has 15 residues. V gave up 5 bases and J gave up 3 bases; unmatched junction bases: 4. From germline, CDR1 is MNHEY and CDR2 SVGAGI. CDR3 sequence (DNA): TGTGCCAGCAGTACCGGGACTAGCGTCTACAATGAGCAGTTCTTC. Its translation is CASSTGTSVYNEQFF.

The CDR3 spells CAWSHGSSSTQYF. In DNA form, the CDR3 reads TGTGCCTGGAGTCACGGCTCCTCCTCAACGCAGTATTTT. The rearrangement links TRBV30 to TRBJ2-3; D uncertain. CDR3 length: 13 amino acids. Per germline, CDR1 GTSNPN and CDR2 SVGIG (reference sequence). Trimming removed 2 bases from V and 9 bases from J, with 15 bases in between.

This clonotype has more than one count but fewer than ten. V gene TRBV14 combines with J gene TRBJ2-1; a weak D match, TRBD2 (5 bases). Deletions cut 1 base from V and 8 bases from J, with 6 bases between. CDR1 is SGHDN, CDR2 FVKESK, per germline. The CDR3 is 12 residues long. The CDR3 nucleotides read TGTGCCAGCAGCCAAGGGAGGTATGAGCAGTTCTTC. Amino acid sequence: CASSQGRYEQFF.

This clonotype was observed a few times. This chain connects TRBV24-1 to TRBJ2-1, with D hard to call. CDR1 and CDR2 from the germline V gene are KGHDR and SFDVKD. The CDR3 runs 16 residues. V lost 11 bases and J 0 bases, leaving 19 bases between the germline ends. The DNA for the CDR3 is TGTGCCATCACACCCCTCAGGTTAACCTCCTACAATGAGCAGTTCTTC. Translating gives CAITPLRLTSYNEQFF.

In this sample, this clonotype turned up many times. J is TRBJ2-5 and V is TRBV5-5, with 14 bases matching TRBD2. V shed 3 bases and J 2 bases; nucleotides not matched to a gene: 3. Germline assignment: CDR1 SGHKS and CDR2 YYEKEE (reference sequence). The CDR3 totals 16 residues. The DNA for the CDR3 is TGTGCCAGCAGCTCGGGACTAGCGGGGGTTCAAGAGACCCAGTACTTC. Its translation is CASSSGLAGVQETQYF.

In this sample, this clonotype turned up a few times. V usage is TRBV2 and J usage is TRBJ2-7; D remains ambiguous. V was pared by 2 bases and J by 8 bases, with 4 bases between. This CDR3 has 10 amino acids. Germline values: CDR1 SNHLY, CDR2 FYNNEI. CDR3 sequence (DNA): TGTGCCAGCAGTGAAAGGAAGCAGTACTTC. This encodes CASSERKQYF.